The rows below give T cell receptor beta chains drawn from one sample of a study of technical replicates of blood from several donors. Only in-frame clones appear in the TCRdb table, and some are missing; sequencing was by immunoSEQ multiplex PCR. The sample includes some 70,000 clones, roughly 92% seen only once; the top ten take about 0.38%. Sequenced: T cells isolated from PBMCs. The receptors stem from a human donor in good health. CDR3s include the opening cysteine and the closing phenylalanine or tryptophan. Size is stated for part of the rows, as once, few or many counts, or as a class when the clone is expanded.

once	TRBV29-1	13	CSVDQGEGYGYTF
-	TRBV7-3	17	CASSTKTSGRATDTQYF
-	TRBV18	13	CASSPLQGNEQFF
-	TRBV28	16	CASSWGQRVFTDTQYF
once	TRBV5-1	14	CASSVAGVTYEQYF
-	TRBV28	14	CASTLGGSPYEQYF
-	TRBV28	12	CASSLLGAEQFF
once	TRBV7-8	15	CASSEARDRVDEQYF
-	TRBV9	15	CASSVGTGFAGELFF
-	TRBV28	13	CASRYRISYGYTF
-	TRBV27	16	CASSLSGLAATYEQYF
once	TRBV28	22	CASSSAQGGQGGVREITDTQYF
-	TRBV7-3	15	CASSKGLAEAYEQYF
-	TRBV30	13	CAWSHSSNYGYTF
-	TRBV29-1	13	CSVEAGGTYEQYF
-	TRBV7-8	15	CASSLPDRVVYEQYF
-	TRBV27	15	CASSPSGTGVVEQYF
-	TRBV2	14	CASSQQGVSYGYTF
-	TRBV4-2	15	CASSQDQSAHYEQYF
-	TRBV5-5	12	CASRTFGNTIYF
-	TRBV5-6	15	CASSIAETGGYEQYF
-	TRBV6-1	19	CASSETRVFSGQGTQGYTF
-	TRBV7-6	15	CASSLVGQGGGGYTF
once	TRBV9	14	CASSVEEAWGEQYF
-	TRBV9	15	CASSVRGDRLETQYF
once	TRBV4-3	15	CASSRSQGANYGYTF
-	TRBV7-9	15	CASRAGTGVTGELFF
once	TRBV10-2	13	CAGPGGVTYEQYF
once	TRBV10-3	15	CATQRTGTGAYEQYF
-	TRBV11-2	15	CASSLVLVAPREAFF
few	TRBV19	13	CASSIGEGYGYTF
few	TRBV11-2	16	CASSFSGGVNTGELFF
-	TRBV7-9	12	CASTGGSETQYF
-	TRBV6-5	14	CASSYKAGPSLAFF
-	TRBV6-6	15	CASSYSSGTDYEAFF
-	TRBV2	15	CASTLWTGVFQPQHF
-	TRBV27	13	CASSFEQGYEQYF
-	TRBV27	13	CASSLSSTYEQYF
once	TRBV6-5	15	CASSLSGEGGGELFF
-	TRBV5-1	16	CASSLGPSGTNYGYTF
-	TRBV4-2	12	CASSQGSREQYF
-	TRBV7-6	13	CASSPKFRETAFF
-	TRBV7-9	15	CASISPGQRNTEAFF
once	TRBV5-1	14	CASSLGGEGTEAFF
once	TRBV6-1	17	CASSEVPSGDIYNEQFF
-	TRBV5-5	13	CASSAGPLQGKFF
-	TRBV7-9	12	CASSLALGKLFF
-	TRBV10-1	14	CASSETGNTGELFF
few	TRBV19	15	CASSIGGASYTEAFF
-	TRBV9	16	CASSVGLAGVGETQYF
-	TRBV13	15	CASSLRGRAGDEQFF
-	TRBV19	14	CASSTGSGGNTIYF
-	TRBV7-3	14	CASSLGAYTGELFF
-	TRBV4-3	13	CASSPGAHQPQHF
-	TRBV11-2	18	CASSLVFASGVRTDTQYF